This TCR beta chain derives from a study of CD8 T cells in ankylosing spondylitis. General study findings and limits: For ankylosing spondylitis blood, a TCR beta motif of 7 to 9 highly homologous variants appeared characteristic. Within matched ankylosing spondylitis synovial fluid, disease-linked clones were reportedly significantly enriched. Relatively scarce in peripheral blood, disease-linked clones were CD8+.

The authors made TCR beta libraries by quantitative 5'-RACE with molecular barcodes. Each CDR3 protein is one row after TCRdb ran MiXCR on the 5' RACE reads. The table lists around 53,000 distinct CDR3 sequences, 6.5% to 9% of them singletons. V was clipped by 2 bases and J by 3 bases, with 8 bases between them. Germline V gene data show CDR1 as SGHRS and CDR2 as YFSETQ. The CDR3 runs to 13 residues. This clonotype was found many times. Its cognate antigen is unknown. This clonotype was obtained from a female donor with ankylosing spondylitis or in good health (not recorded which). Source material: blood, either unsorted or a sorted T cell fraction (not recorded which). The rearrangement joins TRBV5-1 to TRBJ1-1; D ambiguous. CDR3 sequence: CASSFVGDTEAFF. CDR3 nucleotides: TGCGCCAGCAGCTTCGTCGGAGACACTGAAGCTTTCTTT.